These T cell receptor beta chains were read from a single sample in a study of response to subunit inactivated influenza vaccine. Using its own MiXCR run on the RT-PCR reads, TCRdb lists one record per CDR3 protein. The table records about 540,000 distinct CDR3 sequences, about 14% of them present only once. Sequencing used PBMCs from blood, obtained about 13 days after vaccination. These receptors were obtained from a man over 45 who received an inactivated influenza vaccine. Each CDR3 is given with its conserved first and last residue. Each record gives: D gene, V gene, J gene, clone size, CDR3 protein, CDR3 DNA. A D gene is named only where the DNA matches it firmly. A row's size may be missing; if present it is once, few, many or a size class.

d_gene: NA
v_gene: TRBV28
j_gene: TRBJ2-7
abundance: few
CDR3aa: CASSLWGQIGYEQYF
CDR3nt: TGTGCCAGCAGTTTATGGGGCCAGATCGGCTACGAGCAGTACTTC

d_gene: NA
v_gene: TRBV5-1
j_gene: TRBJ2-7
abundance: NA
CDR3aa: CASLVRGLHEQYF
CDR3nt: TGCGCCAGCCTTGTACGGGGGCTTCACGAGCAGTACTTC

d_gene: NA
v_gene: TRBV7-8
j_gene: TRBJ2-5
abundance: NA
CDR3aa: CASSPPAPGHQYF
CDR3nt: TGTGCCAGCAGCCCCCCCGCCCCGGGACACCAGTACTTC

d_gene: NA
v_gene: TRBV20-1
j_gene: TRBJ2-7
abundance: few
CDR3aa: CSARTPRFAGSYEQYF
CDR3nt: TGCAGTGCTAGAACCCCCCGATTTGCGGGGTCCTACGAGCAGTACTTC

d_gene: NA
v_gene: TRBV12-3/TRBV12-4
j_gene: TRBJ2-5
abundance: NA
CDR3aa: CASSSRSQTPQETQYF
CDR3nt: TGTGCCAGCAGTTCTCGGTCACAAACCCCCCAAGAGACCCAGTACTTC

d_gene: TRBD1
v_gene: TRBV12-3/TRBV12-4
j_gene: TRBJ2-7
abundance: NA
CDR3aa: CASSLGWTGDYEQYF
CDR3nt: TGTGCCAGCAGTTTAGGATGGACAGGTGACTACGAGCAGTACTTC

d_gene: NA
v_gene: TRBV6-2/TRBV6-3
j_gene: TRBJ1-2
abundance: NA
CDR3aa: CASSTDPFYGYTF
CDR3nt: TGTGCCAGCAGTACCGACCCTTTTTATGGCTACACCTTC

d_gene: NA
v_gene: TRBV28
j_gene: TRBJ2-3
abundance: few
CDR3aa: CASTLSGTSVYTDTQYF
CDR3nt: TGTGCCAGCACCCTTTCCGGGACATCGGTTTACACAGATACGCAGTATTTT

d_gene: NA
v_gene: TRBV28
j_gene: TRBJ1-2
abundance: few
CDR3aa: CASSFGVKANYGYTF
CDR3nt: TGTGCCAGCAGTTTTGGGGTTAAAGCTAACTATGGCTACACCTTC

d_gene: TRBD2
v_gene: TRBV20-1
j_gene: TRBJ2-3
abundance: few
CDR3aa: CSARAPTSGGFTDTQYF
CDR3nt: TGCAGTGCTAGAGCCCCGACTAGCGGGGGATTCACAGATACGCAGTATTTT

d_gene: NA
v_gene: TRBV14
j_gene: TRBJ2-3
abundance: few
CDR3aa: CASSQDSGLTTDTQYF
CDR3nt: TGTGCCAGCAGCCAAGATTCGGGACTCACGACAGATACGCAGTATTTT